Below, one T cell receptor beta chain is given with its context. This clonotype was counted only a few times. Its antigen remains unidentified. No per-base quality is available; no much larger clone lies one base away. These data belong to a study of T-cell memory formation after mild COVID-19 (dated by TCRdb to the early 2020s). Describing the broader study: TCR sequence clusters from the two donors were largely donor specific. Two young, previously healthy adult volunteers made up the cohort, one male and one female. T-cell clones expanding and contracting after mild COVID-19 in a couple of donors were tracked by longitudinal TCRalpha and TCRbeta repertoire sequencing.

PBMCs were isolated by Ficoll-Paque density gradient centrifugation. Sequencing relied on an Illumina NovaSeq 6000. cDNA libraries for TCRalpha and TCRbeta were prepared by 5'RACE using constant-segment primers, with sample barcodes and unique molecular identifiers added. Trizol reagent was used to extract RNA from every sample. Libraries were amplified in two PCR steps, with a second sample barcode and Illumina TruSeq adapters added in the second step. Libraries were sequenced on an Illumina NovaSeq with 2 x 150 bp paired-end reads. In the paper's pipeline: Reads were demultiplexed and collapsed into UMI-guided consensus sequences with migec v1.2.7. With mixcr v2.1.11, UMI consensuses were aligned to TRA and TRB V and J templates and assembled into clonotypes. A clonotype was counted as expanded or contracted only if both edgeR and NoisET called the change significant, with noise models trained on biological replicates. edgeR calls used a false discovery rate-adjusted p below 0.01 and a log2 fold-change threshold of 1. PCA with hierarchical clustering of max-normalized trajectories of the 1000 most abundant clonotypes was used as exploratory dynamics analysis. Separately sequenced CD4+ and CD8+ repertoires were used to assign the CD4 or CD8 phenotype of responding clones. TCRdb reprocessing: public reads trimmed at Q25 with fastp, clones called with MiXCR, in-frame beta chains kept. For every CDR3 protein sequence, its rows merge into one entry that carries the most common genes and DNA. The V and J calls and clone size are TCRdb's, not the authors'. The sample includes hundreds of thousands of distinct CDR3 sequences, with around 16% observed a single time. Less than 30% of the sample is in the top ten clones.

Between the V and J ends, shortened by 1 base and 6 bases respectively, the junction contains 14 bases. Reading the germline V gene gives CDR1 SGHRS and CDR2 YFSETQ. The CDR3 numbers 15 residues from cysteine through phenylalanine. Just the 45-base CDR3 DNA is kept, in frame starting at base 1. What the study reported, not specific to this receptor: Contracting CD4+ clones appeared mostly in the CM and EM memory subsets, whereas CD8+ clones were enriched in EMRA. Some responding clones were detected in pre-infection memory, suggesting pre-existing cross-reactive memory T cells joined the SARS-CoV-2 response. The study included only a couple of mild cases, and larger cohorts that include severe cases with pre-infection samples were judged to be necessary. The second-wave clones that peaked on day 37 were not confirmed to be SARS-CoV-2 specific. Balanced CD4/CD8 phenotypes were observed for clones contracting from day 15 to 85, whereas a bias towards CD4+ was observed for a second wave of clones expanding from day 15 to 37.

This receptor was taken from a man aged 18 to 29 who had mild COVID-19 (a few samples of this study predate the infection). The sample titles of this study are shuffled in the database, so cell type and time point are left out; the donor was told from shared clones. Sequenced sample: PBMCs or a T cell subset sorted from them (not recorded which). In this chain, TRBV5-1 is recombined with TRBJ2-1; TRBD1 could be the D gene, as 5 bases match. This receptor carries the CDR3 CASSLRLGQGNEQFF. The DNA is as follows: TGCGCCAGCAGCTTGAGGTTGGGGCAGGGCAATGAGCAGTTCTTC.